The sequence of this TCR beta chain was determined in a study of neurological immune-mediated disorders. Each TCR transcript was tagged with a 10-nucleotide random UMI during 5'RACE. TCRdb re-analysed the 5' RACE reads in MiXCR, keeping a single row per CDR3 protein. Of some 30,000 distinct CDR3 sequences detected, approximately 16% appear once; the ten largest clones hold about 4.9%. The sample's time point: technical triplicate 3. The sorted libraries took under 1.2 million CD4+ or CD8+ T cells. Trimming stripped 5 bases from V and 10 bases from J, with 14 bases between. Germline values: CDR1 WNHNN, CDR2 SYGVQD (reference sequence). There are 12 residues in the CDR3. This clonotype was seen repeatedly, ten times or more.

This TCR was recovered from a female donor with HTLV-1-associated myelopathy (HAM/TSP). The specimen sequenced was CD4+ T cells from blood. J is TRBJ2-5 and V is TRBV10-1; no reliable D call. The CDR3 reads CASSSGPTNQYF. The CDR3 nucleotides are TGCGCCAGCAGTTCCGGACCCACGAACCAGTACTTC.